This paragraph covers one T cell receptor beta chain sequence. Its antigen is unknown. This sample was taken from a study of shared clonotypes between healthy human individuals. Turning to the study itself: Researchers drew samples from two women and three men aged 18 to 49. Study-level points and caveats: As a rule, naive subsets had a larger estimated richness than memory subsets. Sequencing depth was expected to influence donor clonotype sharing.

Sequenced by immunoSEQ multiplex PCR; TCRdb stores in-frame clones only, minus some. The data show about 2.4 million clones, 80% to 95% seen once. The CDR3 is 15 amino acids. With 5 bases clipped from V and 8 bases from J, the junction kept 12 bases outside the gene matches. Germline V lookup: CDR1 MNHEY, CDR2 SMNVEV (reference sequence). Material for sequencing was naive CD4+ T cells from PBMCs. Subset: CD45RA+ positively selected. V usage is TRBV27 and J usage is TRBJ2-1; 7 positions match TRBD1. This TCR was recovered from a man aged 18 to 30 in good health. Some clones in this sample may be carry-over from other donors' samples. The chain's CDR3 is CASSPSPRQGHEQFF. CDR3 sequence (DNA): TGTGCCAGCAGTCCCTCCCCCCGACAGGGTCATGAGCAGTTCTTC.